These T cell receptor beta chains were read from a single sample in a study of cytomegalovirus exposure and HLA in healthy donors. Profiling relied on immunoSEQ multiplex PCR, and the TCRdb table lists in-frame clones only, not all of them. The sample yields some 120,000 clones, around 74% seen once. The sample comprised PBMCs. These receptors were obtained from a man in his thirties or forties in good health and CMV-seronegative. The CDR3 runs from the conserved cysteine through the conserved F or W. Each record gives: clone size, D gene, J gene, V gene, CDR3 protein, CDR3 DNA. A D gene is named only where the DNA matches it firmly. Rows may omit the clone size; those that give it use once, few, many or a size class.

size: few; D: TRBD1; J: TRBJ2-2; V: TRBV5-1; CDR3: CASSLWTGYTGELFF; DNA: TGCGCCAGCAGCTTGTGGACAGGGTACACCGGGGAGCTGTTTTTT
size: NA; D: NA; J: TRBJ2-5; V: TRBV19; CDR3: CASSISKVGETQYF; DNA: TGTGCCAGTAGTATAAGTAAGGTCGGGGAGACCCAGTACTTC
size: NA; D: TRBD1; J: TRBJ1-2; V: TRBV5-1; CDR3: CASSQTGLDGYTF; DNA: TGCGCCAGCAGCCAGACAGGGTTAGACGGCTACACCTTC
size: NA; D: NA; J: TRBJ1-4; V: TRBV6-5; CDR3: CASRNRVEKLFF; DNA: TGTGCCAGCAGGAACAGGGTTGAAAAACTGTTTTTT
size: NA; D: TRBD1; J: TRBJ1-2; V: TRBV19; CDR3: CASSVPGQGDYGYTF; DNA: TGTGCCAGTAGTGTACCTGGACAGGGAGACTATGGCTACACCTTC
size: NA; D: TRBD1; J: TRBJ1-1; V: TRBV5-6; CDR3: CASSLYGTGSRVAFF; DNA: TGTGCCAGCAGCTTGTACGGGACAGGTAGTAGGGTGGCTTTCTTT
size: NA; D: TRBD2; J: TRBJ2-3; V: TRBV4-1; CDR3: CASSHWTSDTDTQYF; DNA: TGCGCCAGCAGCCACTGGACTAGCGACACAGATACGCAGTATTTT
size: NA; D: NA; J: TRBJ2-7; V: TRBV30; CDR3: CAWSPGSYEQYF; DNA: TGTGCCTGGAGTCCAGGGTCCTACGAGCAGTACTTC
size: NA; D: NA; J: TRBJ1-5; V: TRBV28; CDR3: CASSLRDTRVSNQPQHF; DNA: TGTGCCAGCAGTTTACGGGACACGCGCGTTTCCAATCAGCCCCAGCATTTT
size: NA; D: NA; J: TRBJ1-2; V: TRBV4-3; CDR3: CASSQGRGGDYGYTF; DNA: TGCGCCAGCAGCCAAGGAAGGGGAGGGGACTATGGCTACACCTTC
size: NA; D: TRBD2; J: TRBJ2-3; V: TRBV4-3; CDR3: CASSPGWTSGGADTQYF; DNA: TGCGCCAGCAGCCCGGGCTGGACTAGCGGGGGGGCTGATACGCAGTATTTT
size: NA; D: TRBD2; J: TRBJ2-7; V: TRBV5-1; CDR3: CASSFPSSGGLSYEQYF; DNA: TGCGCCAGCAGCTTTCCCTCCAGCGGGGGACTATCCTACGAGCAGTACTTC
size: NA; D: TRBD2; J: TRBJ2-5; V: TRBV4-3; CDR3: CASSQEGRWGGETQYF; DNA: TGCGCCAGCAGCCAAGAGGGGAGGTGGGGGGGAGAGACCCAGTACTTC
size: NA; D: NA; J: TRBJ1-3; V: TRBV5-4; CDR3: CASRQQGVDSGNTIYF; DNA: TGTGCCAGCAGACAACAGGGCGTAGACTCTGGAAACACCATATATTTT
size: NA; D: NA; J: TRBJ1-1; V: TRBV11-2; CDR3: CASSLYSGLTEAFF; DNA: TGTGCCAGCAGCTTATACAGCGGCCTTACTGAAGCTTTCTTT
size: NA; D: TRBD1; J: TRBJ1-1; V: TRBV27; CDR3: CASSAGGVRGTEAFF; DNA: TGTGCCAGCAGTGCAGGGGGCGTGAGAGGTACTGAAGCTTTCTTT
size: NA; D: NA; J: TRBJ2-1; V: TRBV2; CDR3: CASIQKNEQFF; DNA: TGTGCCAGCATTCAGAAGAATGAGCAGTTCTTC
size: NA; D: NA; J: TRBJ1-2; V: TRBV28; CDR3: CASRARGGYTF; DNA: TGTGCCAGCAGGGCGCGGGGCGGCTACACCTTC
size: NA; D: NA; J: TRBJ2-5; V: TRBV10-3; CDR3: CACGSQETQYF; DNA: TGTGCCTGCGGATCCCAAGAGACCCAGTACTTC
size: NA; D: NA; J: TRBJ1-1; V: TRBV5-6; CDR3: CASSGTRFSTEAFF; DNA: TGTGCCAGCAGCGGCACGCGGTTTAGCACTGAAGCTTTCTTT
size: few; D: TRBD2; J: TRBJ2-7; V: TRBV27; CDR3: CASSPLGGFQYF; DNA: TGTGCCAGCAGCCCGTTGGGGGGGTTTCAGTACTTC
size: NA; D: NA; J: TRBJ1-1; V: TRBV29-1; CDR3: CSTLTGNTEAFF; DNA: TGCAGCACCCTCACAGGGAACACTGAAGCTTTCTTT
size: NA; D: NA; J: TRBJ1-5; V: TRBV7-9; CDR3: CASSKGGGNQPQHF; DNA: TGTGCCAGCAGCAAAGGCGGGGGAAATCAGCCCCAGCATTTT
size: NA; D: NA; J: TRBJ1-1; V: TRBV6-6; CDR3: CASSYSRGNRGTEAFF; DNA: TGTGCCAGCAGTTACTCGAGAGGGAACCGAGGAACTGAAGCTTTCTTT
size: few; D: TRBD1; J: TRBJ1-4; V: TRBV5-1; CDR3: CASSFGQGIEKLFF; DNA: TGCGCCAGCAGCTTCGGACAGGGGATTGAAAAACTGTTTTTT
size: once; D: TRBD1; J: TRBJ2-2; V: TRBV6-5; CDR3: CASRRQGANTGELFF; DNA: TGTGCCAGCAGAAGACAGGGGGCTAACACCGGGGAGCTGTTTTTT
size: NA; D: NA; J: TRBJ1-6; V: TRBV5-8; CDR3: CASSLAAGRNSPLHF; DNA: TGTGCCAGCAGCTTGGCTGCCGGTCGGAATTCACCCCTCCACTTT
size: NA; D: TRBD1; J: TRBJ2-5; V: TRBV7-9; CDR3: CASSIRTGEETQYF; DNA: TGTGCCAGCTCGATACGGACAGGGGAAGAGACCCAGTACTTC
size: NA; D: NA; J: TRBJ1-5; V: TRBV7-9; CDR3: CASRGAGQPQHF; DNA: TGTGCCAGCAGGGGGGCGGGTCAGCCCCAGCATTTT
size: NA; D: TRBD1; J: TRBJ1-1; V: TRBV29-1; CDR3: CSAGTDEAFF; DNA: TGCAGCGCTGGGACAGATGAAGCTTTCTTT
size: NA; D: TRBD1; J: TRBJ1-1; V: TRBV18; CDR3: CASSPGSDRGAFF; DNA: TGTGCCAGCTCACCCGGGTCGGACAGGGGGGCTTTCTTT
size: NA; D: NA; J: TRBJ1-4; V: TRBV27; CDR3: CASSYSYGELNEKLFF; DNA: TGTGCCAGCAGTTATTCTTACGGGGAACTAAATGAAAAACTGTTTTTT
size: NA; D: TRBD1; J: TRBJ1-4; V: TRBV9; CDR3: CASSVEGQGGEKLFF; DNA: TGTGCCAGCAGCGTCGAAGGACAGGGCGGCGAAAAACTGTTTTTT
size: NA; D: NA; J: TRBJ1-2; V: TRBV10-3; CDR3: CAIRVEVNYGYTF; DNA: TGTGCCATTCGAGTGGAGGTTAACTATGGCTACACCTTC
size: NA; D: NA; J: TRBJ2-5; V: TRBV7-9; CDR3: CASSMTVQETQYF; DNA: TGTGCCAGCAGCATGACAGTACAAGAGACCCAGTACTTC
size: NA; D: NA; J: TRBJ2-7; V: TRBV4-2; CDR3: CASSQSYEQYF; DNA: TGTGCCAGCAGCCAGAGCTACGAGCAGTACTTC
size: NA; D: NA; J: TRBJ1-2; V: TRBV30; CDR3: CARGRLGNYGYTF; DNA: TGTGCCAGGGGCCGATTAGGGAACTATGGCTACACCTTC
size: NA; D: NA; J: TRBJ2-7; V: TRBV4-3; CDR3: CASSQGSISGAYEQYF; DNA: TGCGCCAGCAGCCAAGGTAGTATCTCCGGGGCCTACGAGCAGTACTTC
size: NA; D: TRBD2; J: TRBJ2-3; V: TRBV5-1; CDR3: CASSSGLAGSTDTQYF; DNA: TGCGCCAGCAGCTCCGGACTAGCGGGGAGCACAGATACGCAGTATTTT
size: few; D: TRBD1; J: TRBJ1-5; V: TRBV5-5; CDR3: CASSRGQDNQPQHF; DNA: TGTGCCAGCAGCAGAGGACAGGACAATCAGCCCCAGCATTTT
size: few; D: TRBD2; J: TRBJ2-2; V: TRBV5-4; CDR3: CASSSSGGPLGELFF; DNA: TGTGCCAGCAGCTCTAGCGGGGGGCCACTCGGGGAGCTGTTTTTT
size: NA; D: TRBD2; J: TRBJ2-1; V: TRBV9; CDR3: CASGGDFILEQFF; DNA: TGTGCCAGCGGGGGGGACTTTATTTTGGAGCAGTTCTTC
size: NA; D: NA; J: TRBJ2-7; V: TRBV7-9; CDR3: CASSLGTVYEQYF; DNA: TGTGCCAGCAGCTTAGGGACAGTCTACGAGCAGTACTTC
size: NA; D: NA; J: TRBJ2-1; V: TRBV29-1; CDR3: CSVEGGTYNEQFF; DNA: TGCAGCGTTGAAGGCGGGACCTACAATGAGCAGTTCTTC
size: NA; D: TRBD2; J: TRBJ2-1; V: TRBV4-1; CDR3: CASSQVQSGTYNEQFF; DNA: TGCGCCAGCAGCCAAGTTCAAAGCGGGACCTACAATGAGCAGTTCTTC
size: NA; D: NA; J: TRBJ1-1; V: TRBV28; CDR3: CASSSYRNTEAFF; DNA: TGTGCCAGCAGTTCGTACAGGAACACTGAAGCTTTCTTT
size: once; D: TRBD1; J: TRBJ1-2; V: TRBV6-5; CDR3: CASRDRQGAFYGYTF; DNA: TGTGCCAGCAGGGACCGACAGGGAGCCTTTTATGGCTACACCTTC
size: NA; D: TRBD1; J: TRBJ2-1; V: TRBV25-1; CDR3: CASRWGTGNYNEQFF; DNA: TGTGCCAGCAGGTGGGGGACAGGGAACTACAATGAGCAGTTCTTC
size: NA; D: NA; J: TRBJ2-7; V: TRBV6-1; CDR3: CASSEGGGGSYEQYF; DNA: TGTGCCAGCAGTGAGGGAGGGGGGGGCTCCTACGAGCAGTACTTC
size: NA; D: NA; J: TRBJ1-1; V: TRBV5-4; CDR3: CASSLRGTGEAFF; DNA: TGTGCCAGCAGCTTGAGGGGGACCGGTGAAGCTTTCTTT
size: few; D: TRBD1; J: TRBJ2-3; V: TRBV27; CDR3: CASSYRSGGSDTQYF; DNA: TGTGCCAGCAGTTATCGGTCAGGGGGATCCGATACGCAGTATTTT
size: few; D: NA; J: TRBJ2-7; V: TRBV6-6; CDR3: CASSSQGEQYF; DNA: TGTGCCAGCAGTTCCCAGGGGGAGCAGTACTTC
size: NA; D: TRBD2; J: TRBJ2-7; V: TRBV27; CDR3: CASSTTAGGAYEQYF; DNA: TGTGCCAGCAGTACCACAGCGGGAGGGGCCTACGAGCAGTACTTC
size: NA; D: NA; J: TRBJ1-1; V: TRBV28; CDR3: CASSLRGLSTEAFF; DNA: TGTGCCAGCAGTTTACGGGGATTAAGTACTGAAGCTTTCTTT
size: NA; D: NA; J: TRBJ2-7; V: TRBV5-4; CDR3: CASSVGVRAFYEQYF; DNA: TGTGCCAGCAGCGTCGGTGTGCGCGCTTTCTACGAGCAGTACTTC
size: NA; D: TRBD2; J: TRBJ2-1; V: TRBV27; CDR3: CASSLRAGVRGEQFF; DNA: TGTGCCAGCAGTTTAAGAGCGGGGGTGAGAGGGGAGCAGTTCTTC
size: NA; D: NA; J: TRBJ2-7; V: TRBV30; CDR3: CAWRGAYEQYF; DNA: TGTGCCTGGAGGGGGGCCTACGAGCAGTACTTC
size: few; D: TRBD1; J: TRBJ1-4; V: TRBV10-3; CDR3: CAISESNRGLDEKLFF; DNA: TGTGCCATCAGTGAGTCGAACAGGGGGCTAGATGAAAAACTGTTTTTT